This T cell receptor beta chain was identified during a study of blood T cell repertoires in COVID-19. Study details: T cells, B-cell-depleted T cells, or PBMCs provided the cDNA or gDNA that served as material.

Trimming took 3 bases from V and 6 from J; bases not matched to a gene: 9. The CDR3 runs 16 residues. Germline lookup yields CDR1 MDHEN and CDR2 SYDVKM. Authors' methods: Amplified reference gene primers provided the basis for estimating nucleated cell counts. Repertoires were generated with immunoSEQ multiplex PCR, while TCRdb's copy carries only in-frame clones and drops some. V, J and clone size are those of that table, while D and trimming were read from the DNA. The repertoire consists of approximately 230,000 clones, with around 86% occurring once and the leading ten covering around 15%. The participants were between roughly 18 and 89 years old and came from about two dozen US areas. Assignment of participants to cohorts was predicated upon participant-reported clinical history.

The V gene is TRBV28, the J gene TRBJ1-5, with 9 positions matching TRBD1. This TCR was recovered from a man aged 18 to 29 who had recovered from COVID-19. Sequencing was performed on PBMCs or T cells enriched from blood (not recorded which). CDR3 in DNA: TGTGCCAGCAGTTTCTTGCGGACAGGGGATTTTCAGCCCCAGCATTTT. Protein sequence: CASSFLRTGDFQPQHF.